This passage covers 30 T cell receptor beta chains from one sample sequenced in a study of response to subunit inactivated influenza vaccine. TCRdb passed the RT-PCR reads through MiXCR, listing each CDR3 protein once. The sample includes approximately 250,000 distinct CDR3 sequences, 12% of them seen just once. Specimen: non-naive T cells sorted from PBMCs, collected approximately 15 days before vaccination. The receptors stem from a man between 45 and 60 years old who received an inactivated influenza vaccine.

The chain employs TRBV5-4 and TRBJ2-5; possible D gene TRBD2, 5 bases. Between the trimmed V and J ends, which lost 0 bases and 2 bases, there was a span of 8 bases. The CDR3 consists of 14 residues. CDR1 and CDR2 (germline): SGHNT, YYREEE (reference sequence). CDR3 sequence reads: CASSLAREQETQYF. The CDR3 nucleotides are TGTGCCAGCAGCTTGGCCCGGGAACAAGAGACCCAGTACTTC.

The V and J genes are TRBV29-1 and TRBJ2-1; TRBD2 matches at 11 bases. In germline, CDR1 is SQVTM, CDR2 ANQGSEA. The CDR3 is made up of 16 amino acids. Trimming removed 3 bases from V and 2 bases from J; junction bases left unmatched: 6. CDR3 nucleotide sequence: TGCAGCGTTGAGAGGGGACTAGCGGACCCCTACAATGAGCAGTTCTTC. Its protein product is CSVERGLADPYNEQFF.

The table lists this clonotype with a few counts. The chain employs TRBV12-3 or TRBV12-4 and TRBJ1-1; the match to TRBD1 covers 7 bases. There are 13 residues in the CDR3. The V segment lost 5 bases and the J segment 11 bases; nucleotides outside the gene matches: 11. CDR3 DNA sequence: TGTGCCAGCAGTATCCGGGCAGGGGGGATTGCTTTCTTT. As protein: CASSIRAGGIAFF.

The rearrangement links TRBV5-1 to TRBJ2-2; D perhaps matches TRBD1 (6 bases). The CDR3 runs to 14 residues. With 0 bases removed from V and 3 bases from J, the gap between germline ends came to 6 bases. Per germline, CDR1 SGHRS and CDR2 YFSETQ. The CDR3 bases are TGCGCCAGCAGCTTGGACAGGGACACCGGGGAGCTGTTTTTT. It translates to CASSLDRDTGELFF.

This clonotype has at least ten counts. J is TRBJ1-6 and V is TRBV12-3 or TRBV12-4; D is undetermined. CDR3 length: 13 residues. Trimming removed 2 bases from V and 9 bases from J, with 8 bases in between. The CDR3 sequence is CASSLSVGSPLHF. The DNA for the CDR3 is TGTGCCAGCAGTTTATCAGTGGGTTCACCCCTCCACTTT.

This clonotype was recorded a few times. The rearrangement joins TRBV4-2 to TRBJ1-3; D unclear. With 0 bases removed from V and 0 bases from J, the gap between germline ends came to 9 bases. The CDR3 consists of 16 residues. The V gene's germline CDR1 is LGHNA and CDR2 YNFKEQ. The CDR3 nucleotides read TGTGCCAGCAGCCAAGATCATCTGGGCTCTGGAAACACCATATATTTT. It translates to CASSQDHLGSGNTIYF.

The chain has TRBV19 and TRBJ2-3; a weak D match, TRBD2 (6 bases). V was trimmed by 6 bases and J by 1 base, leaving 14 bases between them. CDR1 and CDR2 (germline): LNHDA, SQIVND (reference sequence). This CDR3 spans 15 amino acids. This CDR3 reads CASSWRASGTDTQYF. The CDR3 region has the DNA TGTGCCAGTAGCTGGAGGGCTAGCGGCACAGATACGCAGTATTTT.

The sample holds a few counts of this clonotype. The chain has TRBV7-2 and TRBJ1-2, with 7 bases identical to TRBD1. The CDR3 has 15 amino acids. CDR1 and CDR2 (germline): SGHTA, FQGNSA. Losses at the gene ends were 1 base for V and 3 bases for J; bases not matched to a gene: 5. CDR3 coding DNA: TGTGCCAGCAGCTTAGGCGGACAGGTTGACTATGGCTACACCTTC. This encodes CASSLGGQVDYGYTF. Full variable domain (outside the CDR3, taken from reference TRBV7-2 and TRBJ1-2): GAGVSQSPSNKVTEKGKDVELRCDPISGHTALYWYRQSLGQGLEFLIYFQGNSAPDKSGLPSDRFSAERTGGSVSTLTIQRTQQEDSAVYLCASSLGGQVDYGYTFGSGTRLTVV.

V gene TRBV24-1 combines with J gene TRBJ2-7, with TRBD2 matching over 9 bases. Germline V gene data show CDR1 as KGHDR and CDR2 as SFDVKD. This CDR3 is built from 15 residues. J lost 4 bases, V lost 3 bases, and 6 bases had no gene match. The CDR3 DNA follows: TGTGCCACCAGTGATACCAGCGGGGGGAAATACGAGCAGTACTTC. Translated: CATSDTSGGKYEQYF.

This clonotype was counted only a few times. The rearrangement joins TRBV7-2 to TRBJ2-3, with D maybe TRBD1 (6 bases). In germline, CDR1 is SGHTA, CDR2 FQGNSA. V was trimmed by 1 base and J by 1 base, leaving 12 bases between them. This CDR3 comprises 16 residues. The CDR3 nucleotides are TGTGCCAGCAGCTTAGTGTCGGGACACGGCACAGATACGCAGTATTTT. It specifies CASSLVSGHGTDTQYF.

The table lists this clonotype with a few counts. In nucleotides, the CDR3 is TGTGCCAGCAGCTCCCTTAACTGGCGTACGAACACCGGGGAGCTGTTTTTT. Amino acids: CASSSLNWRTNTGELFF. The rearrangement links TRBV7-9 to TRBJ2-2, with no clear D. The length of the CDR3 is 17 residues. V was shortened by 4 bases and J by 0 bases, with 15 bases between the two germline ends. Germline V gene lookup returns CDR1 SEHNR and CDR2 FQNEAQ (reference sequence).

This clonotype has only a few counts. The chain combines TRBV6-2 or TRBV6-3 with TRBJ1-5; D unclear. The length of the CDR3 is 15 residues. The V end lost 6 bases, the J end lost 0 bases, and 12 bases lay between the germline ends. The germline V gene encodes CDR1 MNHEY and CDR2 SVGEGT. The CDR3 reads CASRESQNSNQPQHF. Written as DNA, the CDR3 is TGTGCCAGCAGGGAGTCTCAGAATAGCAATCAGCCCCAGCATTTT.

The chain combines TRBV29-1 with TRBJ1-2, with TRBD1 matching over 9 bases. Germline V gene sequence: CDR1 SQVTM, CDR2 ANQGSEA. V trimming: 5 bases; J trimming: 8 bases; junction bases outside the gene matches: 15. This CDR3 spans 15 amino acids. The CDR3 region is CSVKGQGISREGYTF. CDR3 in DNA: TGCAGCGTTAAGGGACAGGGCATAAGTAGGGAGGGCTACACCTTC.

This clonotype was seen ten or more times. V gene TRBV12-3 or TRBV12-4 combines with J gene TRBJ2-1; D gene unclear. This CDR3 region has 13 residues. The V end was cut by 3 bases, the J end by 7 bases, with 10 bases between. CDR3 protein: CASSFAVVNEQFF. CDR3 DNA: TGTGCCAGCAGTTTTGCAGTCGTGAATGAGCAGTTCTTC.

Ten or more counts support this clonotype. The chain joins TRBV29-1 to TRBJ2-1; no definite D call. This CDR3 is built from 12 residues. CDR1 and CDR2 from the germline V gene are SQVTM and ANQGSEA. The V gene lost 7 bases and the J gene lost 6 bases, with 13 bases spanning the gap. This CDR3 is CSGTMLTNEQFF. The CDR3 nucleotides are TGCAGCGGTACGATGCTAACCAATGAGCAGTTCTTC.

This clonotype has just a few counts. The chain links TRBV19 to TRBJ1-1; weak D call: TRBD1 (6 bases). CDR1 and CDR2 from the germline V gene are LNHDA and SQIVND (reference sequence). CDR3 length: 11 residues. Trimming shortened V by 10 bases and J by 4 bases, and 10 bases separated the two germline ends. CDR3 sequence: CATQDSTEAFF. CDR3 coding DNA: TGTGCCACCCAGGACAGCACTGAAGCTTTCTTT. Full variable domain (rest looked up from reference TRBV19 and TRBJ1-1): DGGITQSPKYLFRKEGQNVTLSCEQNLNHDAMYWYRQDPGQGLRLIYYSQIVNDFQKGDIAEGYSVSREKKESFPLTVTSAQKNPTAFYLCATQDSTEAFFGQGTRLTVV.

This clonotype was seen repeatedly, ten times or more. V usage is TRBV5-1 and J usage is TRBJ1-4; D unresolved. V lost 0 bases to trimming and J lost 0 bases, with 3 bases between them. The V gene's germline CDR1 is SGHRS and CDR2 YFSETQ. CDR3 length: 14 residues. The CDR3 loop is CASSLAATNEKLFF. CDR3 nucleotides: TGCGCCAGCAGCTTGGCTGCAACTAATGAAAAACTGTTTTTT.

This clonotype has just a few counts. The chain links TRBV11-2 to TRBJ2-7; D not resolved. CDR1 and CDR2 (germline): SGHAT, FQNNGV. The CDR3 spans 14 residues. Deletions cut 5 bases from V and 3 bases from J, with 14 bases between. For the CDR3, the DNA is TGTGCCAGCAGCCCCCAGACGACGGGCTACGAGCAGTACTTC. It encodes CASSPQTTGYEQYF.

The chain recombines TRBV21-1 with TRBJ1-3. TRBV21-1 is designated a pseudogene. CDR3 length: 15 residues. In nucleotides, the CDR3 is TGTGCCAGCAGCAAAGCGGGGGTCTCTGGAAACACCATATATTTT. Its protein product is CASSKAGVSGNTIYF.

This clonotype was recorded a few times. The gene calls are TRBV12-3 or TRBV12-4 and TRBJ1-1; D possibly corresponds to TRBD1 (5 bases). V lost 3 bases and J 4 bases, leaving 9 bases between the germline ends. CDR3 length: 13 amino acids. DNA of the CDR3: TGTGCCAGCAGTTTCTCCCAGGGCACTGAAGCTTTCTTT. Its protein is CASSFSQGTEAFF.

This chain links TRBV20-1 with TRBJ2-1; 10 nucleotides line up with TRBD2. Looked up from germline, CDR1 is DFQATT and CDR2 is SNEGSKA (reference sequence). The CDR3 totals 16 residues. Trimming cost V 3 bases and J 12 bases; bases outside gene matches: 17. The CDR3 is CSASPASGSYRVGQFF. DNA for the CDR3: TGCAGTGCTAGCCCGGCTAGCGGGAGTTATCGCGTGGGGCAGTTCTTC.

This clonotype was counted many times. The V call is TRBV7-6, the J call TRBJ2-1; 7 bases line up with TRBD2. This CDR3 is built from 15 residues. Germline V gene sequence: CDR1 SGHVS, CDR2 FNYEAQ. V trimming: 4 bases; J trimming: 7 bases; junction bases outside the gene matches: 10. The DNA of the CDR3 is TGTGCCAGCAGCTCCCTAGCGGAAGGGAAGAATGAGCAGTTCTTC. Its protein product is CASSSLAEGKNEQFF.

This clonotype showed up just a few times. V and J are TRBV7-2 and TRBJ1-1; a weak D match, TRBD1 (5 bases). The CDR3 extends over 15 amino acids. Germline V CDR1 and CDR2: SGHTA, FQGNSA. Trimming shortened V by 6 bases and J by 1 base, and 15 bases separated the two germline ends. CDR3 coding DNA: TGTGCCAGCAGGGTTAGACAGTACCCGAACACTGAAGCTTTCTTT. It is translated as CASRVRQYPNTEAFF.

V usage is TRBV28 and J usage is TRBJ2-7; a weak D match, TRBD2 (5 bases). V lost 5 bases, J lost 6 bases, and 23 bases lay in between. From germline, CDR1 is MDHEN and CDR2 SYDVKM. The CDR3 has 16 amino acids. CDR3 sequence (DNA): TGTGCCAGCAGTCAATGGGAGTTGCTTAGATGGGGCGAGCAGTACTTC. It translates to CASSQWELLRWGEQYF.

This clonotype was detected ten times or more. The chain carries TRBV12-3 or TRBV12-4 and TRBJ2-1; D might be TRBD1 or TRBD2, each matching 5 bases. This CDR3 region has 14 residues. V was trimmed by 6 bases and J by 6 bases, leaving 15 bases between them. The CDR3 sequence is CASRPGRKSNEQFF. The DNA for the CDR3 is TGTGCCAGCAGACCGGGACGGAAGAGCAATGAGCAGTTCTTC.

This chain links TRBV20-1 with TRBJ2-4; 7 bases line up with TRBD1. Germline CDR1 reads DFQATT; CDR2 reads SNEGSKA (reference sequence). V shed 4 bases and J 1 base; nucleotides not matched to a gene: 19. The CDR3 has 19 amino acids. CDR3 coding DNA: TGCAGTGCTACCCGACAGGGACCCGCTCGGACCTTGGCCAAAAACATTCAGTACTTC. Protein sequence: CSATRQGPARTLAKNIQYF.

The table lists this clonotype with a few counts. This sequence joins TRBV7-2 and TRBJ2-1; 13 positions match TRBD2. This CDR3 contains 16 residues. V lost 5 bases and J lost 7; bases outside the gene matches: 8. The germline V gene has CDR1 SGHTA and CDR2 FQGNSA. CDR3 DNA: TGTGCCAGCAGCCCCCTCGGACTAGCGGGGGTTAATGAGCAGTTCTTC. Its translation is CASSPLGLAGVNEQFF. Full variable domain (outside the CDR3, taken from reference TRBV7-2 and TRBJ2-1): GAGVSQSPSNKVTEKGKDVELRCDPISGHTALYWYRQSLGQGLEFLIYFQGNSAPDKSGLPSDRFSAERTGGSVSTLTIQRTQQEDSAVYLCASSPLGLAGVNEQFFGPGTRLTVL.

This clonotype occurred a few times. The V gene is TRBV12-3 or TRBV12-4, the J gene TRBJ2-3; a weak D match, TRBD1 (5 bases). The CDR3 covers 16 residues. V dropped 1 base and J dropped 0 bases, with 11 bases sitting between them. The CDR3 nucleotides read TGTGCCAGCAGTTTAGGTATCAGGGCAAGCACAGATACGCAGTATTTT. Its translation is CASSLGIRASTDTQYF.

Remarks on this clonotype: Relative to the germline gene, one junction end is altered; a read error may explain this. This chain links TRBV19 with TRBJ1-1; the D is unclear. The CDR3 length is 14 residues. From germline, CDR1 is LNHDA and CDR2 SQIVND (reference sequence). CDR3 bases: TGTGCCAGTGTAGGGATGGGAGTGAAGACTGAAGCTTTCTTT. It yields the protein CASVGMGVKTEAFF. Full variable domain (remainder filled in from reference TRBV19 and TRBJ1-1): DGGITQSPKYLFRKEGQNVTLSCEQNLNHDAMYWYRQDPGQGLRLIYYSQIVNDFQKGDIAEGYSVSREKKESFPLTVTSAQKNPTAFYLCASVGMGVKTEAFFGQGTRLTVV.

This clonotype has more than one count but fewer than ten. This chain connects TRBV4-1 to TRBJ2-5; D is unclear. Trimming pared 0 bases from V and 2 bases from J, leaving 16 bases between. Germline assignment: CDR1 MGHRA and CDR2 YSYEKL. The CDR3 has 17 residues. CDR3 protein: CASSQDFSQTRQETQYF. The CDR3 nucleotides read TGCGCCAGCAGCCAAGATTTTAGCCAAACCCGACAAGAGACCCAGTACTTC.